The 7 T cell receptor beta chains presented below share a single source sample, sequenced in a study of glioma-infiltrating T cells after dendritic cell vaccination. The data were produced by immunoSEQ multiplex PCR, yet TCRdb's version contains in-frame clones alone and is incomplete. In the table there are about 49,000 clones, 65% to 90% of which are singletons. The sample was blood, taken before dendritic cell vaccination. The receptors shown here come from a human donor with glioblastoma.

This chain uses TRBV28 with TRBJ2-4, with TRBD2 matching over 10 bases. There are 16 residues in the CDR3. Trimming at V came to 6 bases and at J to 0 bases, leaving 5 bases not matched to a gene. Germline loops: CDR1 MDHEN, CDR2 SYDVKM. The CDR3 sequence is CASRGTSALAKNIQYF. DNA of the CDR3: TGTGCCAGCAGGGGGACTAGCGCCTTAGCCAAAAACATTCAGTACTTC.

The rearrangement joins TRBV5-1 to TRBJ1-6; D remains unclear. From germline, CDR1 is SGHRS and CDR2 YFSETQ. The V end was cut by 0 bases, the J end by 4 bases, with 5 bases between. This CDR3 has 14 amino acids. DNA of the CDR3: TGCGCCAGCAGCTTGGACATATATAATTCACCCCTCCACTTT. It codes for CASSLDIYNSPLHF.

This clone was seen only once. The chain has TRBV2 and TRBJ1-5; D is possibly TRBD1 (5 bases). The germline V gene encodes CDR1 SNHLY and CDR2 FYNNEI. CDR3 length: 14 residues. V was shortened by 3 bases and J by 4 bases, with 10 bases between the two germline ends. CDR3 nucleotide sequence: TGTGCCAGCAGTGACACCCCAGGGAATCAGCCCCAGCATTTT. Translation: CASSDTPGNQPQHF.

The chain uses TRBV6-6 and TRBJ2-1; 8 nucleotides match TRBD2. V trimming: 2 bases; J trimming: 15 bases; junction bases outside the gene matches: 3. CDR3 length: 11 residues. Germline CDR1 reads MNHNY; CDR2 reads SVGAGI (reference sequence). CDR3 protein: CASSYRGGGFF. The CDR3 DNA reads as TGTGCCAGCAGTTACCGGGGGGGAGGGTTCTTC.

The V and J genes are TRBV5-1 and TRBJ2-7; TRBD1 matches at 11 bases. The CDR3 is 14 residues long. Per germline, CDR1 SGHRS and CDR2 YFSETQ. V lost 4 bases to trimming and J lost 4 bases; unmatched junction nucleotides: 4. CDR3 amino acids: CASSRTGGAYEQYF. CDR3 sequence (DNA): TGCGCCAGCAGCCGGACAGGGGGCGCTTACGAGCAGTACTTC.

The rearrangement links TRBV6-1 to TRBJ2-7; D remains unclear. Germline V gene sequence: CDR1 MNHNS, CDR2 SASEGT. The CDR3 runs 13 residues. V lost 6 bases and J lost 0, with 9 bases in between. For the CDR3, the DNA is TGTGCCAGCAGAGCACAGAACTCCTACGAGCAGTACTTC. Its translation is CASRAQNSYEQYF.

This chain links TRBV11-2 with TRBJ2-7; tentative D call: TRBD1 (5 bases). The V gene's germline CDR1 is SGHAT and CDR2 FQNNGV. Trimming cost V 0 bases and J 1 base, with 10 bases left between them. The CDR3 runs to 15 residues. The CDR3 DNA reads as TGTGCCAGCAGCTTAGAAAGGAGACAGTCCTACGAGCAGTACTTC. Its translation: CASSLERRQSYEQYF. Full variable domain (outside the CDR3, taken from reference TRBV11-2 and TRBJ2-7): EAGVAQSPRYKIIEKRQSVAFWCNPISGHATLYWYQQILGQGPKLLIQFQNNGVVDDSQLPKDRFSAERLKGVDSTLKIQPAKLEDSAVYLCASSLERRQSYEQYFGPGTRLTVT.